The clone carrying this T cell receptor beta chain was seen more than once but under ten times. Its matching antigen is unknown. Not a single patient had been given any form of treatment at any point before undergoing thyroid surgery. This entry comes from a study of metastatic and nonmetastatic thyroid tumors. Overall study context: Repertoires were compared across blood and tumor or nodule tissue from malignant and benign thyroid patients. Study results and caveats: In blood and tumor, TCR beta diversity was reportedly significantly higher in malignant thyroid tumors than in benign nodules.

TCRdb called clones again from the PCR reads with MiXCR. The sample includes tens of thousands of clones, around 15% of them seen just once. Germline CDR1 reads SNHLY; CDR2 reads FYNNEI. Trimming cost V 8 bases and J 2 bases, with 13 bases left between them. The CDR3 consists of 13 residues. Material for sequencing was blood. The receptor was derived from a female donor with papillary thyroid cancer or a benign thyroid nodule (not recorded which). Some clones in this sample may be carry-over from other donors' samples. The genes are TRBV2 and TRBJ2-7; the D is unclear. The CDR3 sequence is CASSRTLAYEQYF. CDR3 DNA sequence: TGTGCCAGCTCCCGAACTCTAGCCTACGAGCAGTACTTC.